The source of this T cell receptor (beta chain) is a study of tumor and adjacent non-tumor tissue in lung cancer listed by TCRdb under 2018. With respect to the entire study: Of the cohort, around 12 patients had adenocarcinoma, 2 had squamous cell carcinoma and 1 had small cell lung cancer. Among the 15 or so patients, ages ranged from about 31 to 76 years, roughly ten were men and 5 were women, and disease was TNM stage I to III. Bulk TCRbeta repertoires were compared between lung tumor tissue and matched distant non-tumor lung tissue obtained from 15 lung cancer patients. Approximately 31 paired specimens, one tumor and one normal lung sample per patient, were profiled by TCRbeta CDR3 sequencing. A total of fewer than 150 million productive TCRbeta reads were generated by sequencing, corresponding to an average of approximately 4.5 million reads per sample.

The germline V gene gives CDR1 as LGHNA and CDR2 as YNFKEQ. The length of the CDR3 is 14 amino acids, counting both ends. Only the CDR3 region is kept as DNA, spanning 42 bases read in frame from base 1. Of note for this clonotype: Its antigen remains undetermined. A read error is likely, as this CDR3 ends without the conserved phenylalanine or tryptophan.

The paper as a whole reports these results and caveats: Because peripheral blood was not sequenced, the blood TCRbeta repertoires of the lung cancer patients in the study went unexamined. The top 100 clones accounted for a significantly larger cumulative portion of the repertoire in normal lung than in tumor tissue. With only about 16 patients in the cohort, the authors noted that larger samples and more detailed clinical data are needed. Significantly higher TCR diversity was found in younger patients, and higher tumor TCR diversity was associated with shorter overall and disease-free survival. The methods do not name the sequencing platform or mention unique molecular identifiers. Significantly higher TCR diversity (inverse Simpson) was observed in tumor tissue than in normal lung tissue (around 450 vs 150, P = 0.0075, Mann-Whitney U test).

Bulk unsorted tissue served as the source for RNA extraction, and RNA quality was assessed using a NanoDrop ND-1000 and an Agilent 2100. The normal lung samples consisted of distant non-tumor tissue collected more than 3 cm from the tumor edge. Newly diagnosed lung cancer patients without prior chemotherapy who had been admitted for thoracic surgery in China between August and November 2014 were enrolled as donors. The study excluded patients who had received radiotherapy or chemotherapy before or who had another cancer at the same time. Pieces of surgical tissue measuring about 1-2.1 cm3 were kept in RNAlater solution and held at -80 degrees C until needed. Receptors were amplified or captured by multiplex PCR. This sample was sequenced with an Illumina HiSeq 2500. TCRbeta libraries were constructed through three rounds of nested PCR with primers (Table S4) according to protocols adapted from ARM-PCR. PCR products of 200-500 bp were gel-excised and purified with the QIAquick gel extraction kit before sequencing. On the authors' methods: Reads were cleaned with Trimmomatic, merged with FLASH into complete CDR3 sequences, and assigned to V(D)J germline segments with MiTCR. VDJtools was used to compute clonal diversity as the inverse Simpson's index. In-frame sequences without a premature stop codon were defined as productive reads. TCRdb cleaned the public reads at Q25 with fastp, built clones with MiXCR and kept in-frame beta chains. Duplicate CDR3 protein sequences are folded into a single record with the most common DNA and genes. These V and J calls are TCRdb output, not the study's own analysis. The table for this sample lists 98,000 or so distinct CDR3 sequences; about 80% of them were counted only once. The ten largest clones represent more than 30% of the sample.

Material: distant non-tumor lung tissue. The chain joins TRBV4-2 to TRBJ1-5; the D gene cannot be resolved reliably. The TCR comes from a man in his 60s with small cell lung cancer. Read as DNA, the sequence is TGTGCCTGCAGCCAAGAGCACGGGAATCAGCCCCAGCATTAT. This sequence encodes CACSQEHGNQPQHY.